A selection of T cell receptor beta chains follows, all from one sample in a study of T-cell memory formation after mild COVID-19. MiXCR was run by TCRdb on the 5' RACE reads, yielding one entry per CDR3 protein. The sample consists of 25,000 to 30,000 distinct CDR3 sequences, roughly a sixth of them appearing once. The sequenced material came from PBMCs or a T cell subset sorted from them (not recorded which). The receptors here all came from an adult who had mild COVID-19 (a few samples of this study predate the infection). Cell type and time point are not known. Both conserved end residues are part of each CDR3. The D gene is left open where the match is weak. Not all rows give a size; the values are once, few, many and, for expanded clones, a class.

>TRBD2|TRBJ2-7|many|TRBV20-1
CSAGPSGGDEQYF
TGCAGTGCGGGACCTAGCGGGGGGGACGAGCAGTACTTC
>TRBD2|TRBJ2-2|NA|TRBV11-3
CASSRGLAGELFF
TGTGCCAGCAGCCGAGGACTAGCCGGGGAGCTGTTTTTT
>TRBD2|TRBJ2-1|many|TRBV7-2
CASSPRLAGGQNQFF
TGTGCCAGCAGCCCTCGACTAGCGGGGGGACAAAACCAGTTCTTC
>NA|TRBJ2-7|many|TRBV11-2
CASTQGNLNYEQYF
TGTGCCAGTACCCAGGGCAACTTGAACTACGAGCAGTACTTC
>TRBD2|TRBJ2-1|NA|TRBV12-3/TRBV12-4
CGSGGSYNEQFF
TGTGGTAGCGGGGGTTCCTACAATGAGCAGTTCTTC
>TRBD1|TRBJ2-1|many|TRBV9
CASSAGTGYNEQFF
TGTGCCAGCAGCGCCGGGACAGGGTACAATGAGCAGTTCTTC
>NA|TRBJ1-4|many|TRBV5-1
CASSSQQGKLFF
TGCGCCAGCAGCTCCCAACAGGGCAAACTGTTTTTT
>NA|TRBJ1-6|many|TRBV12-3/TRBV12-4
CASSPRVDYNSPLHF
TGTGCCAGCAGTCCCCGGGTCGACTATAATTCACCCCTCCACTTT
>NA|TRBJ1-6|many|TRBV11-2
CASSLGGGKSPLHF
TGTGCCAGCAGCTTAGGTGGGGGGAAGTCACCCCTCCACTTT
>TRBD2|TRBJ2-3|many|TRBV11-3
CASSPIIAGDTDTQYF
TGTGCCAGCAGCCCAATCATCGCGGGGGACACAGATACGCAGTATTTT
>NA|TRBJ2-1|many|TRBV5-1
CASSFLGGDNEKFF
TGCGCCAGCAGCTTCCTCGGGGGCGACAATGAGAAGTTCTTC
>TRBD2|TRBJ2-1|many|TRBV7-2
CASSPKRERGAEQFF
TGTGCCAGCAGCCCAAAGCGGGAGAGGGGAGCTGAGCAGTTCTTC
>TRBD1|TRBJ1-2|NA|TRBV30
CAWSQGGVDGYTF
TGTGCCTGGAGTCAAGGGGGCGTCGATGGCTACACCTTC
>NA|TRBJ2-1|many|TRBV4-2
CASSQDHVGGGESEQFF
TGTGCCAGCAGCCAAGATCATGTAGGGGGGGGAGAATCTGAGCAGTTCTTC
>NA|TRBJ2-1|NA|TRBV7-6
CASSLSVDSYNEQFF
TGTGCCAGCAGCTTAAGCGTGGACTCCTACAATGAGCAGTTCTTC
>TRBD1|TRBJ2-7|few|TRBV5-1
CASSAGTGGGEQYF
TGCGCCAGCAGCGCCGGGACAGGGGGGGGCGAGCAGTACTTC
>NA|TRBJ1-1|medium-sized|TRBV6-5
CASISNTEAFF
TGTGCCAGCATTTCGAACACTGAAGCTTTCTTT
>NA|TRBJ1-5|many|TRBV5-1
CASSSEMWTYLSNQPQHF
TGCGCCAGCAGTAGTGAAATGTGGACCTACCTTAGCAATCAGCCCCAGCATTTT
>TRBD1|TRBJ2-3|many|TRBV4-1
CASSPETAEGATQYF
TGCGCCAGCAGCCCTGAAACGGCCGAGGGGGCTACGCAGTATTTT
>TRBD1|TRBJ2-3|NA|TRBV9
CASNHPGTASTDTQYF
TGTGCCAGCAACCACCCCGGGACAGCTAGCACAGATACGCAGTATTTT
>NA|TRBJ2-2|many|TRBV7-3
CASSAQGNTGELFF
TGTGCCAGCAGCGCGCAGGGGAACACCGGGGAGCTGTTTTTT
>NA|TRBJ2-1|few|TRBV15
CATSSPRASSYNEQFF
TGTGCCACCAGCAGTCCCAGGGCAAGCTCCTACAATGAGCAGTTCTTC
>NA|TRBJ2-3|NA|TRBV7-9
CASSLEFQGTDTQYF
TGTGCCAGCAGCTTAGAATTCCAGGGCACAGATACGCAGTATTTT
>NA|TRBJ2-5|many|TRBV11-1
CASSLGQEETQYF
TGTGCCAGCAGCTTAGGACAGGAAGAGACCCAGTACTTC